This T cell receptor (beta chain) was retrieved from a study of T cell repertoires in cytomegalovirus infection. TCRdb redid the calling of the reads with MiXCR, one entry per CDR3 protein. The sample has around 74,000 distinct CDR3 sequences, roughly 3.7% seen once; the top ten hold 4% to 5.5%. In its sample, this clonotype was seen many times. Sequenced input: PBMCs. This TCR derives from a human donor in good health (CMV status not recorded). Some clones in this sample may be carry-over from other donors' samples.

The CDR3 nucleotides read TGTGCCAGCAGTTCGGACAGAACCTATGGCTACACCTTC. Its translation: CASSSDRTYGYTF. This chain connects TRBV28 to TRBJ1-2, with a weak D call TRBD1 (6 bases). CDR1 MDHEN and CDR2 SYDVKM come from the germline V gene. CDR3 length equals 13 residues. V was cut by 4 bases and J by 4 bases, with 10 bases left in between.